What follows describes a single TCR beta chain. Its antigen is currently unknown. Germline lookup yields CDR1 SGHDT and CDR2 YYEEEE. This CDR3 spans 14 amino acids. The V end was cut by 4 bases, the J end by 6 bases, with 17 bases between. This specimen comes from a study of CD8+ T cells in alopecia areata. As for the study in general: Tofacitinib administration persisted for 6 to 18 months, succeeded by 6 months off drug.

CD4+ and CD8+ T cells were sorted from PBMCs. Overall study results and limits: Sequencing of scalp tissue also captures the resident alphabeta T cells of normal skin. Researchers report lesional scalp, most notably alopecia totalis/universalis, outstripped normal scalp in clonality.

RNA was extracted and reverse transcribed into cDNA as the sequencing template. This table comes from immunoSEQ multiplex PCR, and its TCRdb copy is limited to in-frame clones, with some not included. The data show 160,000 or so clones, with about 51% seen just once and roughly 21% held by the top ten. The chain uses TRBV5-6 and TRBJ2-7; D is ambiguous. Material: CD8+ T cells sorted from blood, obtained at week 0. The clonotype was recovered from a human donor with alopecia areata. The chain's CDR3 is CASSPQLDVSEQYF. CDR3 sequence (DNA): TGTGCCAGCAGCCCACAGTTGGATGTGAGCGAGCAGTACTTC.